This T cell receptor beta chain was recorded in a study of blood T cells in healthy people across ages. Combining a sample-barcoded 5' primer with a J-beta primer mix, a second PCR ran for roughly 7 to 11 cycles. TCRdb reprocessed the 5' RACE reads via MiXCR and lists one record per CDR3 protein. The sample has about 1.5 million distinct CDR3 sequences, approximately 42% seen once. This clonotype was seen once. The V and J ends lost 3 bases and 2 bases respectively, with 11 bases between them. CDR1 is DFQATT, CDR2 SNEGSKA, per germline (reference sequence). This CDR3 comprises 14 residues. This TCR came from a young woman in good health. The chain combines TRBV20-1 with TRBJ2-1, with TRBD2 as a possible D gene (6 bases). Sequenced sample: blood. In nucleotides, the CDR3 is TGCAGTGCTAGCGGTAGCGGCGCCTACAATGAGCAGTTCTTC. This sequence encodes CSASGSGAYNEQFF.